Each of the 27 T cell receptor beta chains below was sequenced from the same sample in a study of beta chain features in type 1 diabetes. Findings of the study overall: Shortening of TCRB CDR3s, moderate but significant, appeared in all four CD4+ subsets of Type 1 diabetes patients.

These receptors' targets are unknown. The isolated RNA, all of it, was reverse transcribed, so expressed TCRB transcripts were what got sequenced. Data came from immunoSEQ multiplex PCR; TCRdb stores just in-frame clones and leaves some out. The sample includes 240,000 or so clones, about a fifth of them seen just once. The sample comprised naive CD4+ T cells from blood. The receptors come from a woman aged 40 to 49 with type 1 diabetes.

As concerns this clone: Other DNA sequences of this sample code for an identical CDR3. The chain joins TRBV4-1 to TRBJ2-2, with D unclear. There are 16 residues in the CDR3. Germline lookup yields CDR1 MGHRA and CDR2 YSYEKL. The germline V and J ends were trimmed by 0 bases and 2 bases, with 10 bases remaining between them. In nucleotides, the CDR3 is TGCGCCAGCAGCCAAGAGCTGGCAGTAAACACCGGGGAGCTGTTTTTT. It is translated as CASSQELAVNTGELFF.

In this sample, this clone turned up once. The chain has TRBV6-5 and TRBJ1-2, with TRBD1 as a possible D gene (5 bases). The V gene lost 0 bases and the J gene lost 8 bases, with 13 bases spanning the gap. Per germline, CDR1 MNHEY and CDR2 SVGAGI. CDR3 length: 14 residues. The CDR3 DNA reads TGTGCCAGCAGTTACTCGAGCCAGGGCCAGGGCTACACCTTC. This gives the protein CASSYSSQGQGYTF.

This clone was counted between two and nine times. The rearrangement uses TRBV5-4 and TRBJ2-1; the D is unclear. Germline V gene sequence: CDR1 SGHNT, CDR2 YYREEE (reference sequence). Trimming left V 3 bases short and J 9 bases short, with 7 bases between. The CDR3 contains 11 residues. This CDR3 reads CASSYAAEQFF. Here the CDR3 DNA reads TGTGCCAGCAGCTATGCGGCTGAGCAGTTCTTC.

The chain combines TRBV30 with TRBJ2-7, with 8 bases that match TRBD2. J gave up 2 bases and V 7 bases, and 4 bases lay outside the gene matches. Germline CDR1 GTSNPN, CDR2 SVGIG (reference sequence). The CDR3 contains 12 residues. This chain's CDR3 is CASGGPPYEQYF. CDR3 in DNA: TGTGCCTCGGGAGGGCCACCCTACGAGCAGTACTTC.

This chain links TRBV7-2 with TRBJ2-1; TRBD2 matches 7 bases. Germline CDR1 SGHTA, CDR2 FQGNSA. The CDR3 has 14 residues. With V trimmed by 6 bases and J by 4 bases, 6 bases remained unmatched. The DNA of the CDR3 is TGTGCCAGCAGTCTAGCGGAGGAATACAATGAGCAGTTCTTC. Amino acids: CASSLAEEYNEQFF.

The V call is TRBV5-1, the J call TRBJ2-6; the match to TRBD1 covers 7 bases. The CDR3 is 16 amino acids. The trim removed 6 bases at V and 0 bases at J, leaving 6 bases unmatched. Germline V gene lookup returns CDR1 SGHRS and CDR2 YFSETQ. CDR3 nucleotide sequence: TGCGCCAGCAAGGGGACAGCATACTCTGGGGCCAACGTCCTGACTTTC. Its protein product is CASKGTAYSGANVLTF.

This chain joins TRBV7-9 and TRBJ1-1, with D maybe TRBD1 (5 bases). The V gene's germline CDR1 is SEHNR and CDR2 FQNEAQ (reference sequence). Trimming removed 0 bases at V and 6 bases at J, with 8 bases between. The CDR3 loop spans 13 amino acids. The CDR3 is CASSLAIGAEAFF. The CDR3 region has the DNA TGTGCCAGCAGCTTAGCTATAGGGGCTGAAGCTTTCTTT.

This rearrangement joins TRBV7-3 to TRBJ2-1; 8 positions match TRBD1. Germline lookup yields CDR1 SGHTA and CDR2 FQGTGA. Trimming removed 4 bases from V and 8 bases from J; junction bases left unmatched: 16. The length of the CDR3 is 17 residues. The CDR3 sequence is CASSSRLDRGRGDEQFF. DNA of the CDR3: TGTGCCAGCAGCTCCCGGCTCGACAGGGGCCGGGGCGATGAGCAGTTCTTC. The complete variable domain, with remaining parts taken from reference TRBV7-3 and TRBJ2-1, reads GAGVSQTPSNKVTEKGKYVELRCDPISGHTALYWYRQSLGQGPEFLIYFQGTGAADDSGLPNDRFFAVRPEGSVSTLKIQRTERGDSAVYLCASSSRLDRGRGDEQFFGPGTRLTVL.

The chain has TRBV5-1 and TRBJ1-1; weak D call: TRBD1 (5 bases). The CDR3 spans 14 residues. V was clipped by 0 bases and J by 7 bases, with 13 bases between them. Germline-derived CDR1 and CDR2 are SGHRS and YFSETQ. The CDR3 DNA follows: TGCGCCAGCAGCTTGGGAGTTGGAGGGGTTGAAGCTTTCTTT. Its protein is CASSLGVGGVEAFF. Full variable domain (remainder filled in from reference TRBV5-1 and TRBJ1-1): KAGVTQTPRYLIKTRGQQVTLSCSPISGHRSVSWYQQTPGQGLQFLFEYFSETQRNKGNFPGRFSGRQFSNSRSEMNVSTLELGDSALYLCASSLGVGGVEAFFGQGTRLTVV.

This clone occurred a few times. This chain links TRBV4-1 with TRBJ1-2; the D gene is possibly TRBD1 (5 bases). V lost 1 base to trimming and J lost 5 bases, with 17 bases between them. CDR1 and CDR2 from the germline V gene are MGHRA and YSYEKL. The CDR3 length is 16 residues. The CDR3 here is CASSQVSRVEGYGYTF. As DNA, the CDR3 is TGCGCCAGCAGCCAAGTTTCCAGGGTGGAAGGATATGGCTACACCTTC.

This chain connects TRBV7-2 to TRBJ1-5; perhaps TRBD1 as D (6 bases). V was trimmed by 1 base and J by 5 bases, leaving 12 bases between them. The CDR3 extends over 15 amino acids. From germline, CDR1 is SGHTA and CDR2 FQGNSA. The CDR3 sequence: CASSLGRGWDQPQHF. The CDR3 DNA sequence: TGTGCCAGCAGCTTAGGCAGGGGCTGGGATCAGCCCCAGCATTTT.

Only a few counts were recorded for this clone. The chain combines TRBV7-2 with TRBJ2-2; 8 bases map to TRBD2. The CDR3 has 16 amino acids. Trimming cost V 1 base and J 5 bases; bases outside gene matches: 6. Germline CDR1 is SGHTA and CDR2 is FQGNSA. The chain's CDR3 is CASSLGHGRVTGELFF. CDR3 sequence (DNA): TGTGCCAGCAGCTTAGGACACGGGAGGGTTACCGGGGAGCTGTTTTTT.

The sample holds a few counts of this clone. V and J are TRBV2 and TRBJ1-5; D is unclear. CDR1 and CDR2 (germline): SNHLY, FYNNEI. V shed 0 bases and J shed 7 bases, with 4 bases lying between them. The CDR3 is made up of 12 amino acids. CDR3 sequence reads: CASSEARQPQHF. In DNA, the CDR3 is TGTGCCAGCAGTGAAGCGCGACAGCCCCAGCATTTT.

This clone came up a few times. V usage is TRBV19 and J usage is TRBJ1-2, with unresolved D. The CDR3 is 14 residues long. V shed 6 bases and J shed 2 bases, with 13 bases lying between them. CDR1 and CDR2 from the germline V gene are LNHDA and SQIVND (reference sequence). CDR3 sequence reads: CASRAGRLNYGYTF. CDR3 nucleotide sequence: TGTGCCAGTAGGGCGGGCCGACTCAACTATGGCTACACCTTC.

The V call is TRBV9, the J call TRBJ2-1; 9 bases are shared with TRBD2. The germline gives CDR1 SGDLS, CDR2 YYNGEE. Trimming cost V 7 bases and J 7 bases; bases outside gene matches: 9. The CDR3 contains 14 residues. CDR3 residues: CASGGGGPGNEQFF. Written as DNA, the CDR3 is TGTGCCAGCGGCGGGGGGGGCCCCGGGAATGAGCAGTTCTTC.

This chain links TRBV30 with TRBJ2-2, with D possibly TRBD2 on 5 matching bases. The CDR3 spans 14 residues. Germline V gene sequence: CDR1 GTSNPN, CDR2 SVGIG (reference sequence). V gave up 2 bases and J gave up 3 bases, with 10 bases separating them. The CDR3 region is CAWSRADYTGELFF. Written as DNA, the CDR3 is TGTGCCTGGAGTAGGGCGGACTACACCGGGGAGCTGTTTTTT.

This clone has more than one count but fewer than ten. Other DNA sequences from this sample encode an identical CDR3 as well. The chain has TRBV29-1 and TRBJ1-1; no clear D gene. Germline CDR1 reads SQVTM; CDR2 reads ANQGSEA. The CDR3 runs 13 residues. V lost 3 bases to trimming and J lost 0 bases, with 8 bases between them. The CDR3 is CSVEGRLNTEAFF. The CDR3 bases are TGCAGCGTTGAGGGCAGACTGAACACTGAAGCTTTCTTT.

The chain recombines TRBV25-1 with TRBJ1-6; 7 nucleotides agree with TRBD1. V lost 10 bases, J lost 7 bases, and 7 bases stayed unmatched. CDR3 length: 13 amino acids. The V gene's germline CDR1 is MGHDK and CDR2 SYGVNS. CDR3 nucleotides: TGTGCCACCACGGGACAGTTGAATTCACCCCTCCACTTT. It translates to CATTGQLNSPLHF.

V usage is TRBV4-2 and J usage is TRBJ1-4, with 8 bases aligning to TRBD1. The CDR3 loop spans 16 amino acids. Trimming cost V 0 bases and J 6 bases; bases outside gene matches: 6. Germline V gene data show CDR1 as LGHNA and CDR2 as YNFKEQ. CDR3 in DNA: TGTGCCAGCAGCCAAGATTGGACAGGGTCTCATGAAAAACTGTTTTTT. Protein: CASSQDWTGSHEKLFF.

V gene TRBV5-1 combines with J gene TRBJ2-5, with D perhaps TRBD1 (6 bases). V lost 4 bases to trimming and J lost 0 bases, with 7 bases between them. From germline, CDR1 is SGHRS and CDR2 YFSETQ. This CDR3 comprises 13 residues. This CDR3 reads CASSRGYQETQYF. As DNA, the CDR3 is TGCGCCAGCAGCAGGGGGTACCAAGAGACCCAGTACTTC.

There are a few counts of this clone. CDR3 residues: CASSPRDRGAYGYTF. CDR3 in DNA: TGCGCCAGCAGCCCCCGGGACAGGGGGGCCTATGGCTACACCTTC. The rearrangement joins TRBV4-3 to TRBJ1-2, with TRBD1 matching over 11 bases. Germline V gene lookup returns CDR1 LGHNA and CDR2 YSLEER. The CDR3 runs to 15 residues. Trimming cost V 4 bases and J 4 bases; bases outside gene matches: 5.

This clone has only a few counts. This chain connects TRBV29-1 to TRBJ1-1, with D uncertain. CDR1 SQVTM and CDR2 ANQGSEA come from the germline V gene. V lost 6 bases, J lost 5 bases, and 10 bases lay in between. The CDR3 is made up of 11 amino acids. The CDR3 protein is CSVLTGTEAFF. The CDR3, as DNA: TGCAGCGTCCTTACCGGGACTGAAGCTTTCTTT. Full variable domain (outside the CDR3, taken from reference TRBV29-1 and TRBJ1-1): SAVISQKPSRDICQRGTSLTIQCQVDSQVTMMFWYRQQPGQSLTLIATANQGSEATYESGFVIDKFPISRPNLTFSTLTVSNMSPEDSSIYLCSVLTGTEAFFGQGTRLTVV.

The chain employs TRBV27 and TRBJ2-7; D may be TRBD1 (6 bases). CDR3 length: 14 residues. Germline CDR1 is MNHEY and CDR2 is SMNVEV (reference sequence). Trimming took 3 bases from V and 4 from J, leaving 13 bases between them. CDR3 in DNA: TGTGCCAGCAGTTTGGGCACACAGGGATACGAGCAGTACTTC. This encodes CASSLGTQGYEQYF.

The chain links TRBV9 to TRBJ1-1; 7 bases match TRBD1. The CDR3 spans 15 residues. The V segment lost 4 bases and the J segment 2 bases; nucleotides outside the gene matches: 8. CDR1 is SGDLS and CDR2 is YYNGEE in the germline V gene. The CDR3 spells CASSPLQGSNTEAFF. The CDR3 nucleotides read TGTGCCAGCAGCCCCCTACAGGGGTCCAACACTGAAGCTTTCTTT.

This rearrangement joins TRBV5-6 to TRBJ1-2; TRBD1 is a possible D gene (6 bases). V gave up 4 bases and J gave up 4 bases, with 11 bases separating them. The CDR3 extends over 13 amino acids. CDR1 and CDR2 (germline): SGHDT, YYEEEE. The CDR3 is CASSPGTTYGYTF. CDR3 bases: TGTGCCAGCAGCCCCGGGACAACCTATGGCTACACCTTC.

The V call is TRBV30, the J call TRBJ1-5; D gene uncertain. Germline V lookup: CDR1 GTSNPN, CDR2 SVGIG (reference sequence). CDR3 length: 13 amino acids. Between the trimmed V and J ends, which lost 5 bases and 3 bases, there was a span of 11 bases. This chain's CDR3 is CAWGGGPNQPQHF. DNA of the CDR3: TGTGCCTGGGGCGGAGGGCCCAATCAGCCCCAGCATTTT.

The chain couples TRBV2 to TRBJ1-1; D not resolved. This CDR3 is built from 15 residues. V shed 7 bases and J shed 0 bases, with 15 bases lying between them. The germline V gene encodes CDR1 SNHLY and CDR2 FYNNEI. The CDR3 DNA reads TGTGCCAGCAAGAGAACTTCGGGGTTGAACACTGAAGCTTTCTTT. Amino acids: CASKRTSGLNTEAFF.